The sequence of this T cell receptor beta chain was determined in a study of T cell responses to AZD1222 COVID-19 vaccine. Study as a whole: It was second doses at about 4 or about 12 weeks that were pooled.

Libraries were prepared by immunoSEQ multiplex PCR; TCRdb keeps only in-frame clonotypes and omits some of them. The sample lists 95,000 to 100,000 clones; just over 90% were seen once. V lost 1 base to trimming and J lost 5 bases, with 10 bases between them. Germline CDR1 is MDHEN and CDR2 is SYDVKM. There are 14 residues in the CDR3. Regarding this clone: The antigen is unknown.

Study-wide findings and caveats: White British ancestry dominated among donors, who included more females, and clonal diversity was possibly underestimated. Samples come after the peak T cell response, not at day 14. At baseline, seropositivity was found in only six or seven AZD1222 recipients.

The starting material was peripheral blood, obtained on day 0 of AZD1222 vaccination. This chain links TRBV28 with TRBJ2-3, with D unresolved. This receptor was taken from an adult in good health. The CDR3 sequence: CASSLFDGRDTQYF. The DNA of the CDR3 is TGTGCCAGCAGTTTATTTGACGGCCGAGATACGCAGTATTTT.